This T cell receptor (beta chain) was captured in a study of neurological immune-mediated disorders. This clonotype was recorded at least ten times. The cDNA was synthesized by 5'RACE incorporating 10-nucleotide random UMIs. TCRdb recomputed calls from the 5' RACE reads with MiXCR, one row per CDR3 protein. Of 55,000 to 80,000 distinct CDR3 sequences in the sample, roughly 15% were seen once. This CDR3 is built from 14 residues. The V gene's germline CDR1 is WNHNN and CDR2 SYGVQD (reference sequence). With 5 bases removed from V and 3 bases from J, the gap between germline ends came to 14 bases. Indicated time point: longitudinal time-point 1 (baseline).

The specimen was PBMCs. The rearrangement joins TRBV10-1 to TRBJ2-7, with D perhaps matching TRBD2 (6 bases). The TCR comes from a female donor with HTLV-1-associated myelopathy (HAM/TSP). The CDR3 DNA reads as TGCGCCAGCAGTTTTTCCAAGGAGGGCTACGAGCAGTACTTC. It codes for CASSFSKEGYEQYF.